The clone carrying this TCR beta chain occurred once. This sample was included in a study of blood T cell repertoires in COVID-19. Study-wide background: The United States, Italy and Spain supplied acute and convalescent COVID-19 samples.

The data were produced by immunoSEQ multiplex PCR, yet TCRdb's version contains in-frame clones alone and is incomplete. The sample yields 200,000 to 300,000 clones, more than 75% seen once. Seattle enrolled patients during active infection and tracked them longitudinally. The CDR3 spans 16 residues. V lost 0 bases to trimming and J lost 5 bases; unmatched junction nucleotides: 7. CDR1 is SGDLS and CDR2 is YYNGEE in the germline V gene. The rearrangement links TRBV9 to TRBJ2-5; 10 bases are shared with TRBD1. This clonotype originated in a woman aged 55-69 years with COVID-19, enrolled during active disease. The sample taken for sequencing was peripheral blood. CDR3: CASSVGGQGSLETQYF. Here the CDR3 DNA reads TGTGCCAGCAGCGTAGGGGGACAGGGGAGCTTGGAGACCCAGTACTTC.